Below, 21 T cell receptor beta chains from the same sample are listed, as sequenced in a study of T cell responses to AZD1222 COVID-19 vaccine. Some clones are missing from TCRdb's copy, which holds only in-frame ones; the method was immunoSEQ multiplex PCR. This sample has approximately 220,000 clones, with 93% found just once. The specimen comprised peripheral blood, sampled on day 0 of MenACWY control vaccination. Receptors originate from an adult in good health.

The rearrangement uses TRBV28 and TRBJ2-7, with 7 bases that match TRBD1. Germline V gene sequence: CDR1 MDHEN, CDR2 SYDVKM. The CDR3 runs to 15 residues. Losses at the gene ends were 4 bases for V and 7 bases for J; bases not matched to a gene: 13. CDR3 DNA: TGTGCCAGCAGTTCCCCTCGAGGGACAGCAAATGAGCAGTACTTC. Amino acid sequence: CASSSPRGTANEQYF.

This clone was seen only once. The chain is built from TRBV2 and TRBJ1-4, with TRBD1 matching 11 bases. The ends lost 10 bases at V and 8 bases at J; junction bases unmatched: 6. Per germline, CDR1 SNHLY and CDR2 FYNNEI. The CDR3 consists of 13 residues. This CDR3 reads CATWTGGGEKLFF. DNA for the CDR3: TGTGCCACCTGGACAGGGGGCGGCGAAAAACTGTTTTTT.

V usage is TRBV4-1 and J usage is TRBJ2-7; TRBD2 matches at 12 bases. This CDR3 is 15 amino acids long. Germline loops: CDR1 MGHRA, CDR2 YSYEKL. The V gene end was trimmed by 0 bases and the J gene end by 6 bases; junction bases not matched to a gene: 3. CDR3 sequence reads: CASSQEPLAGGEQYF. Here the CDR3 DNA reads TGCGCCAGCAGCCAAGAACCACTAGCGGGGGGCGAGCAGTACTTC.

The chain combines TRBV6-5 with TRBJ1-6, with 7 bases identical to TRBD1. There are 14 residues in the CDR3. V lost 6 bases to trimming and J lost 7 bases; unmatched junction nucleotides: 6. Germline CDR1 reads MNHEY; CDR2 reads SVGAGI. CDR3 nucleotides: TGTGCCAGCAGCTCCGGGACAGCAAATTCACCCCTCCACTTT. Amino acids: CASSSGTANSPLHF.

DNA for the CDR3: TGTGCCAGCAATCAGGGTACCGATTTACCCCTCCACTTT. This codes for CASNQGTDLPLHF. The V call is TRBV6-6, the J call TRBJ1-6; D might be TRBD1 (5 bases). Trimming shortened V by 7 bases and J by 12 bases, and 16 bases separated the two germline ends. This CDR3 spans 13 amino acids. Germline V gene lookup returns CDR1 MNHNY and CDR2 SVGAGI (reference sequence).

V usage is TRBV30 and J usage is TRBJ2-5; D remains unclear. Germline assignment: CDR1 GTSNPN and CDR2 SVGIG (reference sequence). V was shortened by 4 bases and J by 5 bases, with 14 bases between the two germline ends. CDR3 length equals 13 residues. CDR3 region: CAWTPGTWETQYF. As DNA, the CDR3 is TGTGCCTGGACACCCGGAACGTGGGAGACCCAGTACTTC. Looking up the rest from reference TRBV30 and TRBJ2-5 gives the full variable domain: SQTIHQWPATLVQPVGSPLSLECTVEGTSNPNLYWYRQAAGRGLQLLFYSVGIGQISSEVPQNLSASRPQDRQFILSSKKLLLSDSGFYLCAWTPGTWETQYFGPGTRLLVL.

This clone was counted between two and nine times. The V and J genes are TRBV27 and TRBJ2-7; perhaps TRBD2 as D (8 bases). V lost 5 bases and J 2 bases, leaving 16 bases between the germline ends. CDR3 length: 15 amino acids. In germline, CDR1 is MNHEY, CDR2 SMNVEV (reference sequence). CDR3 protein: CASSPGGTVTYEQYF. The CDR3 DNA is TGTGCCAGCAGTCCGGGAGGGACAGTCACCTACGAGCAGTACTTC.

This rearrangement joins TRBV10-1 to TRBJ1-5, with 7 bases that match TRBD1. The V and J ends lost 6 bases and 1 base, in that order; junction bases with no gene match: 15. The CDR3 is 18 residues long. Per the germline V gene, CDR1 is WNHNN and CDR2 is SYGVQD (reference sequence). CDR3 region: CASSLRGEGVISNQPQHF. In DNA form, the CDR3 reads TGCGCCAGCAGCCTCAGGGGGGAGGGAGTTATAAGCAATCAGCCCCAGCATTTT.

Here the CDR3 reads CATSESITGELFF. The CDR3 region has the DNA TGTGCCACCAGTGAGAGCATCACCGGGGAGCTGTTTTTT. The rearrangement links TRBV24-1 to TRBJ2-2; unclear D gene. Germline CDR1 KGHDR, CDR2 SFDVKD. CDR3 length: 13 residues. V lost 4 bases to trimming and J lost 4 bases, with 6 bases between them.

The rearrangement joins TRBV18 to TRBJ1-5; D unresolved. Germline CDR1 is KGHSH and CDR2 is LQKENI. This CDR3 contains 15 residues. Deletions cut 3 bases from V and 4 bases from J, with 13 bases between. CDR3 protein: CASSPPVPGNQPQHF. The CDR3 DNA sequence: TGTGCCAGCTCACCTCCCGTTCCGGGGAATCAGCCCCAGCATTTT.

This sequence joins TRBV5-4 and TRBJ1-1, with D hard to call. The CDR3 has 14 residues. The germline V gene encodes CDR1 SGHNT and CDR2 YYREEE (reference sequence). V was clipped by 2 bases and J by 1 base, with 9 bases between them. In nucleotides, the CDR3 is TGTGCCAGCAGCTTTCGGGAGTCGAACACTGAAGCTTTCTTT. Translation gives CASSFRESNTEAFF.

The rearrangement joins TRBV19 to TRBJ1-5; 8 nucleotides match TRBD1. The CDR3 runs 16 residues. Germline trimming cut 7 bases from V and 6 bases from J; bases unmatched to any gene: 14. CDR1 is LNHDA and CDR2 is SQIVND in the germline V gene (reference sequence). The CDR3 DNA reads TGTGCCAGTAAAATGGGAGGGCAGGGGGCTTTTCAGCCCCAGCATTTT. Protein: CASKMGGQGAFQPQHF.

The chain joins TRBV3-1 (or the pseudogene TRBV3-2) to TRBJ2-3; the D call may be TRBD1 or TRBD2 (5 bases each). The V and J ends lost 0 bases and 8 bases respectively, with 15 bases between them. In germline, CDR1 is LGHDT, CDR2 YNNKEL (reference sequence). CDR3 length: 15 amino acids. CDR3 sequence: CASSQDLLGVPTQYF. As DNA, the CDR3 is TGTGCCAGCAGCCAAGACCTGCTGGGGGTACCTACGCAGTATTTT.

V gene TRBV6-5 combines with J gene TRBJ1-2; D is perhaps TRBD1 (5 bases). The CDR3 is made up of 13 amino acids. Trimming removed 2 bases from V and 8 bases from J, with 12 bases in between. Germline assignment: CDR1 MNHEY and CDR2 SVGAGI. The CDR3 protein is CASSYRDGRGYTF. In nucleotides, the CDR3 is TGTGCCAGCAGTTACCGGGACGGCCGGGGCTACACCTTC.

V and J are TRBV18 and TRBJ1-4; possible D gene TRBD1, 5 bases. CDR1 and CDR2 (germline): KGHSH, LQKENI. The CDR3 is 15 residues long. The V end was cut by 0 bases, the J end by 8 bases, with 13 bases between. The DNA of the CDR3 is TGTGCCAGCTCACCACCCGAGGATCAGGGCGAAAAACTGTTTTTT. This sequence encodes CASSPPEDQGEKLFF.

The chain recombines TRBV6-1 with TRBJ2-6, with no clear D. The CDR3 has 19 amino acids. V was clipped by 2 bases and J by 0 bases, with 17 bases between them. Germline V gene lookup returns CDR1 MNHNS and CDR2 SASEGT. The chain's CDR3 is CASSERPWPTSSGANVLTF. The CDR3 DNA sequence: TGTGCCAGCAGTGAACGCCCGTGGCCTACCTCCTCTGGGGCCAACGTCCTGACTTTC.

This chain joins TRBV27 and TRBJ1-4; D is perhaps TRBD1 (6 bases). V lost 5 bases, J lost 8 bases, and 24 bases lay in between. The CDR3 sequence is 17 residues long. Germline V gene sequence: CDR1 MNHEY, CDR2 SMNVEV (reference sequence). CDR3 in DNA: TGTGCCAGCAGTCCCCGGAGGGGAGGGGGAAATCGCGAAAAACTGTTTTTT. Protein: CASSPRRGGGNREKLFF.

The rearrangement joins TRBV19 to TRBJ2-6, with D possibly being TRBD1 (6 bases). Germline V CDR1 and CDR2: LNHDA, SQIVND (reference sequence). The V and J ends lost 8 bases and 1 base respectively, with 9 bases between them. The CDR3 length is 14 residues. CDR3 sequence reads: CASSDRSGANVLTF. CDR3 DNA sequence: TGTGCCAGTTCGGACAGATCTGGGGCCAACGTCCTGACTTTC.

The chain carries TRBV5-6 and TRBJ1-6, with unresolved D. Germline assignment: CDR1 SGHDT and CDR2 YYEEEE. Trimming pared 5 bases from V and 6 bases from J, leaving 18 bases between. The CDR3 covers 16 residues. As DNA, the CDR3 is TGTGCCAGCAGATCGAGTCGGGGTGGTAGTAATTCACCCCTCCACTTT. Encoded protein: CASRSSRGGSNSPLHF.

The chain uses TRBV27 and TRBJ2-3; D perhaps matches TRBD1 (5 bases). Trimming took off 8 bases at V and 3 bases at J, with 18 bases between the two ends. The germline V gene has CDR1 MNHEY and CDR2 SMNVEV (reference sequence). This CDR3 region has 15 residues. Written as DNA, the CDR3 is TGTGCCAGCCGACAGCCCGTCAGCAGTACAGATACGCAGTATTTT. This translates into CASRQPVSSTDTQYF.

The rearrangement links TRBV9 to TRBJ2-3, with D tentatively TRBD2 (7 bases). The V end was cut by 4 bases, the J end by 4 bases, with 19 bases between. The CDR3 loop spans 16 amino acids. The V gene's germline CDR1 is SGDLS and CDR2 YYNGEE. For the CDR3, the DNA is TGTGCCAGCAGCTTCCATTCCGGGGGGCCGGCAGATACGCAGTATTTT. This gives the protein CASSFHSGGPADTQYF.